The next 17 T cell receptor beta chains were all read from a single sample in a study of blood T cells in healthy people across ages. PCR was performed a second time for roughly 7 to 11 cycles using a sample-barcoded 5' primer and a J-beta primer mix. TCRdb re-called the 5' RACE reads through MiXCR, storing one row per CDR3 protein. The data show under 1 million distinct CDR3 sequences, with roughly 44% seen just once and roughly 19% held by the top ten. The sample consisted of blood. These receptors were collected from a man in his sixties in good health.

This clonotype was seen a single time. This sequence joins TRBV5-1 and TRBJ2-1, with TRBD1 identical over 8 bases. The CDR3 covers 15 residues. J gave up 5 bases and V 3 bases, and 7 bases lay outside the gene matches. Germline CDR1 SGHRS, CDR2 YFSETQ. The CDR3 region has the DNA TGCGCCAGCAGCTCCCTGACAGGGGCGGACAATGAGCAGTTCTTC. Translating gives CASSSLTGADNEQFF.

The sample holds a few counts of this clonotype. The chain recombines TRBV6-2 or TRBV6-3 with TRBJ1-5; no clear D gene. The germline CDR1 and CDR2 sequences are MNHEY and SVGEGT. The CDR3 loop spans 13 amino acids. V was pared by 3 bases and J by 3 bases, with 6 bases between. CDR3 protein: CASSYHNNQPQHF. The CDR3 DNA is TGTGCCAGCAGTTATCACAACAATCAGCCCCAGCATTTT.

The table lists this clonotype with a few counts. The chain joins TRBV12-5 to TRBJ2-2; D remains ambiguous. This CDR3 spans 12 amino acids. The V end lost 3 bases, the J end lost 5 bases, and 4 bases lay between the germline ends. Germline loops: CDR1 LGHNT, CDR2 FRNRAP. CDR3 protein: CASGLGTGELFF. For the CDR3, the DNA is TGTGCTAGTGGTTTAGGTACCGGGGAGCTGTTTTTT.

The chain couples TRBV20-1 to TRBJ1-4; a possible D gene is TRBD1 (6 bases). CDR1 DFQATT and CDR2 SNEGSKA come from the germline V gene (reference sequence). The CDR3 consists of 16 residues. The V and J ends lost 0 bases and 5 bases respectively, with 16 bases between them. CDR3 coding DNA: TGCAGTGCTAGAGATGCCCTGACAGGCAAGAATGAAAAACTGTTTTTT. Translated: CSARDALTGKNEKLFF.

This clonotype showed up just a few times. The chain is built from TRBV5-1 and TRBJ1-3; 7 positions agree with TRBD1. V gave up 7 bases and J gave up 0 bases; unmatched junction bases: 1. This CDR3 contains 13 residues. Germline assignment: CDR1 SGHRS and CDR2 YFSETQ. Here the CDR3 reads CASRDSSGNTIYF. The CDR3 bases are TGCGCCAGCCGGGACAGCTCTGGAAACACCATATATTTT.

As regards this clonotype: The junction and the germline gene differ at one end; a read error may be behind it. The chain recombines TRBV12-3 or TRBV12-4 with TRBJ2-4; no clear D gene. This CDR3 has 16 amino acids. The CDR3 spells CVSSLGGVLAKNIQYF. As DNA, the CDR3 is TGTGTCAGCAGTTTAGGTGGGGTACTAGCCAAAAACATTCAGTACTTC.

J is TRBJ1-2 and V is TRBV29-1, with 7 bases aligning to TRBD1. The CDR3 covers 13 residues. Germline assignment: CDR1 SQVTM and CDR2 ANQGSEA. V lost 0 bases, J lost 7 bases, and 5 bases stayed unmatched. The chain's CDR3 is CSVEDLAGGGYTF. The DNA for the CDR3 is TGCAGCGTTGAAGATCTGGCAGGGGGTGGCTACACCTTC.

The genes are TRBV20-1 and TRBJ2-1, with 8 bases that match TRBD2. The V segment lost 6 bases and the J segment 5 bases; nucleotides outside the gene matches: 15. The CDR3 length is 16 residues. From germline, CDR1 is DFQATT and CDR2 SNEGSKA (reference sequence). The CDR3: CSAPDPGGGNHNEQFF. CDR3 coding DNA: TGCAGTGCCCCAGATCCTGGCGGGGGGAACCACAATGAGCAGTTCTTC.

The V and J genes are TRBV6-6 and TRBJ2-7; TRBD1 is a possible D gene (6 bases). TRBJ2-5 explains the end of the DNA better; the J call may be wrong. The germline CDR1 and CDR2 sequences are MNHNY and SVGAGI (reference sequence). The CDR3 is 16 amino acids. CDR3 nucleotide sequence: TGTGCCAGCAGTTACCCACGCGACACAGGGATAGAGACCCAGTACTTC. This sequence encodes CASSYPRDTGIETQYF.

This clonotype was seen a handful of times. The chain has TRBV6-5 and TRBJ2-1; perhaps TRBD1 as D (6 bases). V was cut by 6 bases and J by 8 bases, with 14 bases left in between. The CDR3 consists of 13 residues. The germline gives CDR1 MNHEY, CDR2 SVGAGI. CDR3: CASRTGWGDEQFF. Here the CDR3 DNA reads TGTGCCAGCAGAACAGGGTGGGGCGATGAGCAGTTCTTC.

This clonotype has more than one count but fewer than ten. This rearrangement joins TRBV12-3 or TRBV12-4 to TRBJ2-7, with 8 bases matching TRBD1. The J call may be faulty, since TRBJ2-5 better matches the DNA end. This CDR3 is 13 amino acids long. CDR3 nucleotides: TGTGCCAGCAGTCAAGACAGGGGTGGGACCCAGTACTTC. It yields the protein CASSQDRGGTQYF.

This clonotype was counted between two and nine times. V gene TRBV7-2 combines with J gene TRBJ1-2; 7 nucleotides agree with TRBD1. V was clipped by 5 bases and J by 6 bases; unmatched bases: 12. This CDR3 comprises 15 residues. CDR1 is SGHTA, CDR2 FQGNSA, per germline. The chain's CDR3 is CASSLRRQGSHGYTF. CDR3 DNA: TGTGCCAGCAGCCTAAGAAGACAGGGATCTCATGGCTACACCTTC.

CDR3 residues: CASSRQITDTQYF. The CDR3, as DNA: TGTGCCAGCAGTCGACAGATCACAGATACGCAGTATTTT. The chain joins TRBV6-1 to TRBJ2-3; possible D gene TRBD1, 5 bases. CDR3 size: 13 residues. The V gene lost 5 bases and the J gene lost 2 bases, with 8 bases spanning the gap. Germline V gene sequence: CDR1 MNHNS, CDR2 SASEGT.

The chain has TRBV5-1 and TRBJ2-1; 9 nucleotides align to TRBD2. Germline trimming cut 0 bases from V and 6 bases from J; bases unmatched to any gene: 4. Germline CDR1 reads SGHRS; CDR2 reads YFSETQ. The CDR3 covers 15 residues. CDR3 loop: CASSLEAGGSNEQFF. CDR3 DNA sequence: TGCGCCAGCAGCTTGGAAGCGGGGGGTAGCAATGAGCAGTTCTTC.

The chain combines TRBV20-1 with TRBJ2-5; D is ambiguous. V was clipped by 1 base and J by 5 bases, with 17 bases between them. Germline CDR1 is DFQATT and CDR2 is SNEGSKA (reference sequence). This CDR3 region has 15 residues. In DNA, the CDR3 is TGCAGTGCTAGAGTTCCCAGCCTCAAGGAGGAGACCCAGTACTTC. Translated, it gives CSARVPSLKEETQYF.

This clonotype was seen just once. The V and J genes are TRBV5-1 and TRBJ2-3, with TRBD2 identical over 10 bases. Germline V gene data show CDR1 as SGHRS and CDR2 as YFSETQ. The CDR3 runs 17 residues. With V trimmed by 3 bases and J by 9 bases, 16 bases remained unmatched. For the CDR3, the DNA is TGCGCCAGCAGCTCCGCATCTAGCGGGGGCGGCCTATCGACGCAGTATTTT. It codes for CASSSASSGGGLSTQYF.

V is TRBV5-1 and J is TRBJ1-1; D is possibly TRBD1 (5 bases). Trimming took off 1 base at V and 2 bases at J, with 12 bases between the two ends. The CDR3 runs to 15 residues. Germline CDR1 SGHRS, CDR2 YFSETQ. In nucleotides, the CDR3 is TGCGCCAGCAGCTTGAGCGGACATTTCAACACTGAAGCTTTCTTT. Residues: CASSLSGHFNTEAFF.